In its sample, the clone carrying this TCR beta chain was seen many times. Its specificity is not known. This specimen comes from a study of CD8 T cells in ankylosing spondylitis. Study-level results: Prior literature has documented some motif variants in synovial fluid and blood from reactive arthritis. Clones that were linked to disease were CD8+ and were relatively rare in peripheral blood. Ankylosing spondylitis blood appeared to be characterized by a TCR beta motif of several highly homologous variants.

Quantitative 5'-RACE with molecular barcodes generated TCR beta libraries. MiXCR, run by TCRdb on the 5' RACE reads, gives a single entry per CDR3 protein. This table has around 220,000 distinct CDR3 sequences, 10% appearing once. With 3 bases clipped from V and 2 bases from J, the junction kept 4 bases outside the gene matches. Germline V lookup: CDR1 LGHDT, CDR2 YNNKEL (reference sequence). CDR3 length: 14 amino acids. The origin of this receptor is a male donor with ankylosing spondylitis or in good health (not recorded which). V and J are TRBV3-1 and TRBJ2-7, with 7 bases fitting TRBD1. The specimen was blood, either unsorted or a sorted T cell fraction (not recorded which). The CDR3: CASSHWDRAYEQYF. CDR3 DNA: TGTGCCAGCAGCCATTGGGACAGAGCCTACGAGCAGTACTTC.